This T cell receptor (beta chain) was identified during a study of T cell changes during pregnancy in multiple sclerosis. Trimming removed 2 bases from V and 3 bases from J, with 7 bases in between. The CDR3 covers 14 residues. The germline CDR1 and CDR2 sequences are SEHNR and FQNEAQ (reference sequence). The method was immunoSEQ multiplex PCR; TCRdb's version includes in-frame clones alone and lacks a portion of them. The data contain about 120,000 clones, approximately 95% of them seen just once; the ten biggest clones take up approximately 6.2%. This TCR was recovered from a female donor with multiple sclerosis, enrolled in a pregnancy study. This chain connects TRBV7-9 to TRBJ2-2, with D possibly being TRBD1 (5 bases). The sequencing here drew on peripheral blood, taken before pregnancy. CDR3 coding DNA: TGTGCCAGCAGCTTATTCAGGGACACCGGGGAGCTGTTTTTT. It yields the protein CASSLFRDTGELFF. Looking up the rest from reference TRBV7-9 and TRBJ2-2 gives the full variable domain: DTGVSQNPRHKITKRGQNVTFRCDPISEHNRLYWYRQTLGQGPEFLTYFQNEAQLEKSRLLSDRFSAERPKGSFSTLEIQRTEQGDSAMYLCASSLFRDTGELFFGEGSRLTVL.